This T cell receptor beta chain was recovered during a study of cytomegalovirus exposure and HLA in healthy donors. Across the study: Later analysis reported that the roughly 120 validation repertoires shared the platform of the roughly 630 first-cohort repertoires.

As concerns this clone: Its antigen is currently unknown.

Profiled with immunoSEQ multiplex PCR; TCRdb holds only in-frame clones, not every one. The sample records some 140,000 clones, 84% being singletons. The study, taken as a whole, reports: The authors confirmed in vitro that a few CMV-associated chains were specific for CMV antigens. Researchers catalogued around 150 TCR beta chains as cytomegalovirus-associated.

This CDR3 spans 15 amino acids. V lost 5 bases, J lost 4 bases, and 7 bases stayed unmatched. Germline CDR1 reads SGHVS; CDR2 reads FNYEAQ. The receptor's source is a woman younger than 45 in good health and CMV-seronegative. The chain is built from TRBV7-6 and TRBJ1-4; 7 bases are shared with TRBD1. Sequencing used PBMCs. CDR3 DNA: TGTGCCAGCAGCCGAGGGACAGCTAGTAATGAAAAACTGTTTTTT. It codes for CASSRGTASNEKLFF.